This entry is about one TCR beta chain. Original processing notes: It was from reference gene primer amplification that nucleated cell counts were estimated. TCRdb keeps only in-frame clones here, not all; method: immunoSEQ multiplex PCR. D and trimming were read from the DNA, whereas the V and J calls and clone size are those reported in that table. Here the sample spans 80,000 to 95,000 clones, approximately 91% being singletons. This CDR3 is 15 amino acids long. CDR1 is LNHDA, CDR2 SQIVND, per germline (reference sequence). V was trimmed by 3 bases and J by 4 bases, leaving 15 bases between them. These data belong to a study of blood T cell repertoires in COVID-19. About the research overall: Samples taken during acute and convalescent COVID-19 were collected in the United States, Italy and Spain.

The receptor comes from a woman aged 70-85 years with acute or convalescent COVID-19. The rearrangement joins TRBV19 to TRBJ1-1, with D perhaps matching TRBD1 (6 bases). The sample taken for sequencing was peripheral blood. CDR3 region: CASSIGWGLGTEAFF. The DNA for the CDR3 is TGTGCCAGTAGTATTGGTTGGGGGCTGGGCACTGAAGCTTTCTTT.